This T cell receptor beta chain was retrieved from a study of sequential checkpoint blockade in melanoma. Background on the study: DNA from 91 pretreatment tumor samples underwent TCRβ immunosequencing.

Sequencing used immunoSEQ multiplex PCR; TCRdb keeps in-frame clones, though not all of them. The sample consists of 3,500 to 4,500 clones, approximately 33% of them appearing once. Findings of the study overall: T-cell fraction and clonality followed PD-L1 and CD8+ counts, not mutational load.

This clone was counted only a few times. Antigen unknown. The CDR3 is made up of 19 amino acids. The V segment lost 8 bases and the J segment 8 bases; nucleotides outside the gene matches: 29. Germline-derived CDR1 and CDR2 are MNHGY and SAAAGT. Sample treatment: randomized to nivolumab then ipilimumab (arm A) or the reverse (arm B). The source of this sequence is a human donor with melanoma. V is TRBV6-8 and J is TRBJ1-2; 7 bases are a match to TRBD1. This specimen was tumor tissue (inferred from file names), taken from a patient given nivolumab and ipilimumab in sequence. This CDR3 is CASFGRGGTAKEIVGGYTF. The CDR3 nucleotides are TGTGCCAGCTTCGGTCGGGGGGGGACAGCGAAGGAAATTGTAGGCGGCTACACCTTC.